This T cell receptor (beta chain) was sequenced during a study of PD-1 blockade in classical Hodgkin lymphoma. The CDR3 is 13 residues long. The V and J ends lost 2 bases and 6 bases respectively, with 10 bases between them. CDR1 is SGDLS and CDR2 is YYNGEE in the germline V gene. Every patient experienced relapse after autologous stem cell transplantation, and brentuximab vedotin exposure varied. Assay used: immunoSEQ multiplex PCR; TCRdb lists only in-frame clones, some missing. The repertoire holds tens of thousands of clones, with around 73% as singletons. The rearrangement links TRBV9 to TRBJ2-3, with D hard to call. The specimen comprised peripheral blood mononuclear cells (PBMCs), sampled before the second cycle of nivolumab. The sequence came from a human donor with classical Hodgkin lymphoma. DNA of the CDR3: TGTGCCAGCAGCGTCACAATTGGGGATACGCAGTATTTT. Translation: CASSVTIGDTQYF.